The 10 T cell receptor beta chains reported below all come from one sample, sequenced in a study of beta chain features in type 1 diabetes. Expressed TCRB transcripts got sequenced, as all isolated RNA was reverse transcribed. Only in-frame clones appear in the TCRdb table, and some are missing; sequencing was by immunoSEQ multiplex PCR. The table shows roughly 250,000 clones, with 9.6% occurring only once. Sequencing used naive CD4+ T cells from blood. These receptors came from a woman between 18 and 29 years old in good health.

A single count supports this clone. The chain combines TRBV27 with TRBJ1-2; D is unresolved. CDR1 is MNHEY, CDR2 SMNVEV, per germline (reference sequence). The CDR3 totals 14 residues. Trimming pared 7 bases from V and 6 bases from J, leaving 18 bases between. The DNA of the CDR3 is TGTGCCAGCAACACCCGAAGAGGGAGGGATGGCTACACCTTC. It encodes CASNTRRGRDGYTF.

V gene TRBV7-9 combines with J gene TRBJ1-1, with D perhaps TRBD1 (5 bases). V was clipped by 1 base and J by 1 base, with 10 bases between them. The CDR3 is 15 amino acids. Germline V gene lookup returns CDR1 SEHNR and CDR2 FQNEAQ (reference sequence). The CDR3 DNA is TGTGCCAGCAGCTTAGAGACAGACAAGAACACTGAAGCTTTCTTT. This encodes CASSLETDKNTEAFF.

This rearrangement joins TRBV25-1 to TRBJ1-2, with D unclear. CDR3 length: 13 residues. Per the germline V gene, CDR1 is MGHDK and CDR2 is SYGVNS. V lost 6 bases and J 2 bases, leaving 10 bases between the germline ends. The CDR3 loop is CASRRTGNYGYTF. CDR3 DNA: TGTGCCAGCAGAAGAACGGGGAACTATGGCTACACCTTC.

This clone has a handful of counts. The chain is built from TRBV18 and TRBJ1-1, with D possibly being TRBD1 (5 bases). V lost 5 bases and J lost 3, with 16 bases in between. From germline, CDR1 is KGHSH and CDR2 LQKENI. The CDR3 spans 15 residues. CDR3 sequence (DNA): TGTGCCAGCTCAAGTTTGGGCCGGGGGGACACTGAAGCTTTCTTT. This encodes CASSSLGRGDTEAFF.

The chain recombines TRBV5-5 with TRBJ1-1; D is uncertain. This CDR3 spans 14 amino acids. Germline CDR1 SGHKS, CDR2 YYEKEE (reference sequence). Trimming took 2 bases from V and 4 from J, leaving 12 bases between them. CDR3 sequence: CASSFAREGTEAFF. DNA of the CDR3: TGTGCCAGCAGCTTCGCCCGGGAGGGCACTGAAGCTTTCTTT.

In its sample, this clone was seen a few times. The chain employs TRBV11-1 and TRBJ1-1; tentative D call: TRBD1 (5 bases). Germline lookup yields CDR1 SGHAT and CDR2 FQDESV (reference sequence). This CDR3 has 15 residues. The ends were cut back, 4 bases at V and 1 base at J, with 13 bases in the middle. As DNA, the CDR3 is TGTGCCAGCAGCTCCCCCAGGCAGGGGAACACTGAAGCTTTCTTT. Amino acids: CASSSPRQGNTEAFF.

CDR3 loop: CGVSSSGKGNEQFF. The CDR3 nucleotides read TGTGGGGTCTCTTCTAGCGGGAAGGGAAATGAGCAGTTCTTC. V usage is TRBV6-5 and J usage is TRBJ2-1, with 9 bases matching TRBD2. The CDR3 contains 14 residues. CDR1 and CDR2 (germline): MNHEY, SVGAGI.

This clone was detected only a few times. The CDR3 bases are TGTGCCTGGCACTCGGGAGTCTTAAGGGGCTACACCTTC. Protein sequence: CAWHSGVLRGYTF. V and J are TRBV30 and TRBJ1-2; D unclear. The germline gives CDR1 GTSNPN, CDR2 SVGIG (reference sequence). V lost 5 bases to trimming and J lost 8 bases, with 18 bases between them. The CDR3 has 13 residues.

A word on this clone: The sample has other DNA sequences that encode this CDR3 too. The rearrangement links TRBV7-9 to TRBJ1-1; the D gene is possibly TRBD1 (5 bases). Germline V CDR1 and CDR2: SEHNR, FQNEAQ (reference sequence). The V and J ends lost 2 bases and 1 base respectively, with 5 bases between them. CDR3 length equals 13 residues. The CDR3 DNA follows: TGTGCCAGCAGCTTAACAGGGAACACTGAAGCTTTCTTT. Protein product: CASSLTGNTEAFF.

This clone was observed a few times. The V gene is TRBV2, the J gene TRBJ1-1; no clear D gene. Trimming left V 8 bases short and J 2 bases short, with 9 bases between. Germline V gene sequence: CDR1 SNHLY, CDR2 FYNNEI. The CDR3 spans 12 residues. CDR3 in DNA: TGTGCCAGCCGAGCGGATAACACTGAAGCTTTCTTT. Its protein is CASRADNTEAFF.